The source of this T cell receptor beta chain is a study of blood T cell repertoires in COVID-19 (dated by TCRdb to between 2020 and 2021). For the wider study: Samples covering the acute and convalescent phases of COVID-19 were provided by collaborators in the United States, Italy and Spain. The material from the prospective study consisted of cDNA or gDNA derived from T cells, B-cell-depleted T cells, or PBMCs. The dataset comprised deeply sampled blood TCRbeta repertoires from subjects exposed to, actively infected with, or recovered from COVID-19. A freely available public database, intended as a resource for researchers studying the immune response to SARS-CoV-2, is where the repertoires were released. The samples were drawn from two sources: the first 160 participants of the ongoing ImmuneRACE study, and 1,000 to 1,500 subjects contributed by 6 global collaborators. Nearly every sample came with metadata listing a de-identified subject ID, COVID-19 status, age in years and sex. Where HLA class I and class II types were available, the types were taken from metadata supplied by the sample provider, not from assay-based typing.

The immunoSEQ Assay, a bias-controlled multiplex PCR, was used to amplify TCRbeta CDR3 regions from genomic DNA. On the study's bioinformatics: The number of nucleated cells in each sample was estimated by amplification of reference gene primers within the assay. Sequence reads were collapsed and filtered to measure the absolute abundance of every unique TCRbeta CDR3 rearrangement. For each sample, productive Simpson clonality was calculated as the square root of Simpson's diversity index across productive rearrangements. TCRdb stores this immuneACCESS table with in-frame sequences only. Part of the clones is absent; in the studies checked, under half of the shortfall reflects unresolved V genes, and no reason is known for the rest. V, J and clone size are taken as reported in that table, and D and trimming were inferred from the DNA itself. Across this sample there are about 190,000 clones, with around 80% seen only once. Jointly, the top ten make up about 3% of the sample.

The collaborating institutions used their own protocols to collect whole blood in K2EDTA tubes. For TCRbeta analysis, collaborator samples were shipped as frozen whole blood, as isolated PBMCs, or as DNA extracted from either sample type. Paper-wide results and their limitations: The amount of clinical and demographic metadata varied by source and participant and was provided uncurated.

Reading from cysteine to phenylalanine, the CDR3 counts 16 amino acids. Here the CDR3 DNA is all that survives: 48 bases in frame from base 1. Relative to germline, V is missing 4 bases and J is missing 3 bases, with 9 bases of the junction outside any gene match. As encoded in the germline V gene, CDR1 is KGHDR while CDR2 is SFDVKD. Comment on this clone: The antigen it recognizes is unknown. Per-base qualities were not stored, and no clone one base away is much larger.

The chain uses TRBV24-1 and TRBJ2-3; 7 central bases correspond to TRBD1. Source material: peripheral blood. The TCR comes from a woman older than 75 with active or convalescent COVID-19. The nucleotide sequence reads TGTGCCACCAGTGACACCGGGACAGACCAGACAGATACGCAGTATTTT. The resulting protein is CATSDTGTDQTDTQYF.